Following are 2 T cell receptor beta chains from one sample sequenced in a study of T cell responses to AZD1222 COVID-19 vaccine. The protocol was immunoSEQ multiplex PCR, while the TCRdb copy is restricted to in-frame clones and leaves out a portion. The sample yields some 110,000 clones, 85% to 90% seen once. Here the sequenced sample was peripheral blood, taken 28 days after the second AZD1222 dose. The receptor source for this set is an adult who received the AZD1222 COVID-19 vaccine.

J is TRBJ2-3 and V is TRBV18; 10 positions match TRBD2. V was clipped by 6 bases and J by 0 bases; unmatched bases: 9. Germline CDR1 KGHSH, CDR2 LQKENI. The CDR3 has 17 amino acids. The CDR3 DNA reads TGTGCCAGCTCGCAGTTCACTAGCGGGGACAGCACAGATACGCAGTATTTT. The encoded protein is CASSQFTSGDSTDTQYF.

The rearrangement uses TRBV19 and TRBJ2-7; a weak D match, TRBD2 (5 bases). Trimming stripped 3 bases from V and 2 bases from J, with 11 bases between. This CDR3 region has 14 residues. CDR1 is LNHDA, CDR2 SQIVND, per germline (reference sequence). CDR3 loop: CASSISREAYEQYF. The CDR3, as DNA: TGTGCCAGTAGTATCTCCCGGGAAGCCTACGAGCAGTACTTC.